One sample yielded the 23 T cell receptor beta chains listed below, sequenced in a study of blood T cells in healthy people across ages. A second PCR, run for roughly 7 to 12 cycles, used a sample-barcoded 5' primer plus a J-beta primer mix. Using its own MiXCR run on the 5' RACE reads, TCRdb lists one record per CDR3 protein. In the table there are 450,000 to 700,000 distinct CDR3 sequences, about 26% of which are singletons. The sample comprised blood. The origin of the receptors is a woman aged 70-85 years in good health.

The chain links TRBV3-1 to TRBJ2-5, with 11 bases fitting TRBD2. Trimming cost V 2 bases and J 5 bases; bases outside gene matches: 7. The CDR3 length is 16 residues. Germline-derived CDR1 and CDR2 are LGHDT and YNNKEL (reference sequence). CDR3 nucleotides: TGTGCCAGCAGCCAACGGACTAGCGGGTATCAGGAGACCCAGTACTTC. Translated: CASSQRTSGYQETQYF.

V usage is TRBV4-3 and J usage is TRBJ1-1; D call uncertain. The V gene lost 4 bases and the J gene lost 0 bases, with 15 bases spanning the gap. This CDR3 region has 16 residues. Germline loops: CDR1 LGHNA, CDR2 YSLEER. CDR3 residues: CASSRSSSPLNTEAFF. CDR3 nucleotide sequence: TGCGCCAGCAGCCGCTCCTCGTCCCCGTTGAACACTGAAGCTTTCTTT.

This chain joins TRBV9 and TRBJ2-2; TRBD2 agrees at 9 bases. CDR1 and CDR2 (germline): SGDLS, YYNGEE. The CDR3 sequence is 15 residues long. Trimming at V came to 9 bases and at J to 1 base, leaving 7 bases not matched to a gene. The CDR3, as DNA: TGTGCCACTAACCGCGGGGGGGGGAACACCGGGGAGCTGTTTTTT. Its protein product is CATNRGGGNTGELFF.

The V and J genes are TRBV20-1 and TRBJ2-4; tentatively, D is TRBD1 (6 bases). Deletions cut 1 base from V and 8 bases from J, with 15 bases between. CDR1 is DFQATT and CDR2 is SNEGSKA in the germline V gene (reference sequence). CDR3 length: 14 residues. CDR3 loop: CSARVRTVSDIQYF. In DNA, the CDR3 is TGCAGTGCTAGAGTAAGGACAGTAAGTGACATTCAGTACTTC.

The V gene is TRBV12-3 or TRBV12-4, the J gene TRBJ2-6; D unclear. CDR3 length: 14 residues. V was shortened by 7 bases and J by 0 bases, with 7 bases between the two germline ends. The CDR3, as DNA: TGTGCCAGCATCCTGAGCTCTGGGGCCAACGTCCTGACTTTC. It is translated as CASILSSGANVLTF.

J is TRBJ2-1 and V is TRBV5-1; 8 positions match TRBD2. Germline CDR1 reads SGHRS; CDR2 reads YFSETQ. V was pared by 3 bases and J by 4 bases, with 6 bases of the junction left unmatched. The length of the CDR3 is 15 residues. The CDR3 DNA reads as TGCGCCAGCAGCTCTAATAGCGGGGCGTACAATGAGCAGTTCTTC. It yields the protein CASSSNSGAYNEQFF. Together with reference TRBV5-1 and TRBJ2-1, the CDR3 gives the full variable domain: KAGVTQTPRYLIKTRGQQVTLSCSPISGHRSVSWYQQTPGQGLQFLFEYFSETQRNKGNFPGRFSGRQFSNSRSEMNVSTLELGDSALYLCASSSNSGAYNEQFFGPGTRLTVL.

This clonotype was found a few times. This chain joins TRBV27 and TRBJ2-7; perhaps TRBD1 as D (5 bases). The CDR3 is 13 amino acids. The germline gives CDR1 MNHEY, CDR2 SMNVEV (reference sequence). With 4 bases removed from V and 5 bases from J, the gap between germline ends came to 12 bases. The chain's CDR3 is CASSYQGVNEQYF. Here the CDR3 DNA reads TGTGCCAGCAGTTACCAGGGCGTCAACGAGCAGTACTTC.

This clonotype has more than one count but fewer than ten. The chain uses TRBV9 and TRBJ1-2; TRBD1 matches at 8 bases. Trimming at V came to 3 bases and at J to 0 bases, leaving 1 base not matched to a gene. The CDR3 runs 14 residues. Germline CDR1 reads SGDLS; CDR2 reads YYNGEE. Here the CDR3 DNA reads TGTGCCAGCAGCGGGGGACAGGCTAACTATGGCTACACCTTC. It specifies CASSGGQANYGYTF.

This clonotype has only a few counts. The rearrangement links TRBV20-1 to TRBJ1-2; TRBD1 agrees at 8 bases. From germline, CDR1 is DFQATT and CDR2 SNEGSKA (reference sequence). CDR3 length equals 12 residues. With 7 bases clipped from V and 4 bases from J, the junction kept 5 bases outside the gene matches. CDR3 sequence: CSVQQGVYGYTF. The CDR3 DNA reads TGCAGTGTTCAACAGGGGGTCTATGGCTACACCTTC.

This clonotype showed up just a few times. This chain uses TRBV6-2 or TRBV6-3 with TRBJ2-7; 7 bases fit TRBD2. CDR1 MNHEY and CDR2 SVGEGT come from the germline V gene. CDR3 length: 14 amino acids. Trimming removed 3 bases from V and 7 bases from J; junction bases left unmatched: 9. The CDR3 region has the DNA TGTGCCAGCAGTTATAGCGGGCCTCTAGGGGAGCAGTACTTC. This encodes CASSYSGPLGEQYF.

This clonotype was detected only a few times. The gene calls are TRBV18 and TRBJ2-4; D remains ambiguous. Germline CDR1 is KGHSH and CDR2 is LQKENI. This CDR3 comprises 16 residues. V was cut by 2 bases and J by 0 bases, with 11 bases left in between. This CDR3 reads CASSPAPGLAKNIQYF. The DNA of the CDR3 is TGTGCCAGCTCACCAGCTCCAGGCCTAGCCAAAAACATTCAGTACTTC. Drawing the rest from reference TRBV18 and TRBJ2-4, the complete variable domain is NAGVMQNPRHLVRRRGQEARLRCSPMKGHSHVYWYRQLPEEGLKFMVYLQKENIIDESGMPKERFSAEFPKEGPSILRIQQVVRGDSAAYFCASSPAPGLAKNIQYFGAGTRLSVL.

This clonotype is a singleton in its sample. V usage is TRBV7-2 and J usage is TRBJ1-5; no reliable D call. This CDR3 has 16 amino acids. In germline, CDR1 is SGHTA, CDR2 FQGNSA. Trimming cost V 2 bases and J 0 bases, with 11 bases left between them. CDR3 DNA: TGTGCCAGCAGCTTAAATTCGGTATATAGCAATCAGCCCCAGCATTTT. Its translation is CASSLNSVYSNQPQHF. The whole variable domain, filled in from reference TRBV7-2 and TRBJ1-5, reads GAGVSQSPSNKVTEKGKDVELRCDPISGHTALYWYRQSLGQGLEFLIYFQGNSAPDKSGLPSDRFSAERTGGSVSTLTIQRTQQEDSAVYLCASSLNSVYSNQPQHFGDGTRLSIL.

This chain joins TRBV4-3 and TRBJ1-5; D gene unclear. Germline loops: CDR1 LGHNA, CDR2 YSLEER. The CDR3 loop spans 13 amino acids. V lost 3 bases and J 0 bases, leaving 3 bases between the germline ends. The CDR3 DNA follows: TGCGCCAGCAGCCAGCATAGCAATCAGCCCCAGCATTTT. This gives the protein CASSQHSNQPQHF.

The genes are TRBV18 and TRBJ2-3; TRBD1 might be the D (5 bases). The V and J ends lost 6 bases and 3 bases respectively, with 16 bases between them. The CDR3 runs 15 residues. In germline, CDR1 is KGHSH, CDR2 LQKENI. DNA of the CDR3: TGTGCCAGCTCCCCAACCCATCAGGGAACAGATACGCAGTATTTT. Protein product: CASSPTHQGTDTQYF.

This clonotype was picked up many times. The gene calls are TRBV7-2 and TRBJ2-5; maybe TRBD2 (7 bases). Germline V gene data show CDR1 as SGHTA and CDR2 as FQGNSA. V lost 2 bases to trimming and J lost 5 bases, with 15 bases between them. CDR3 size: 15 residues. The CDR3 region has the DNA TGTGCCAGCAGCTTACGTACGGGGGGCGGGGAGACCCAGTACTTC. It codes for CASSLRTGGGETQYF.

The rearrangement uses TRBV4-3 and TRBJ1-6; D uncertain. Germline V lookup: CDR1 LGHNA, CDR2 YSLEER. V gave up 3 bases and J gave up 4 bases, with 7 bases separating them. This CDR3 is 14 amino acids long. Written as DNA, the CDR3 is TGCGCCAGCAGCCAGGAAATATATAATTCACCCCTCCACTTT. Encoded protein: CASSQEIYNSPLHF.

This clonotype was seen a few times. The chain uses TRBV5-6 and TRBJ1-4, with TRBD1 matching over 7 bases. The junction had 11 bases not matched to a gene; V was cut back by 1 base and J by 5 bases. The germline V gene encodes CDR1 SGHDT and CDR2 YYEEEE. There are 17 residues in the CDR3. CDR3 bases: TGTGCCAGCAGCTTGAGGTCTGGGACAGTGGGAAATGAAAAACTGTTTTTT. Protein product: CASSLRSGTVGNEKLFF.

This clonotype was observed many times. The V call is TRBV7-2, the J call TRBJ2-1, with D possibly TRBD2 on 5 matching bases. The CDR3 sequence is 13 residues long. Looked up from germline, CDR1 is SGHTA and CDR2 is FQGNSA. Trimming took 5 bases from V and 14 from J, leaving 19 bases between them. The CDR3 DNA is TGTGCCAGCAGCCCCGGGCGTGCGGGCCGGAAGTTCTTC. It translates to CASSPGRAGRKFF. Combining the CDR3 with reference TRBV7-2 and TRBJ2-1 gives the whole variable domain GAGVSQSPSNKVTEKGKDVELRCDPISGHTALYWYRQSLGQGLEFLIYFQGNSAPDKSGLPSDRFSAERTGGSVSTLTIQRTQQEDSAVYLCASSPGRAGRKFFGPGTRLTVL.

The chain recombines TRBV4-1 with TRBJ1-4; 9 bases match TRBD1. J was trimmed by 5 bases and V by 4 bases; bases with no gene match: 5. Germline V gives CDR1 MGHRA, CDR2 YSYEKL. The CDR3 loop spans 15 amino acids. CDR3 sequence reads: CASSRSGTGNEKLFF. The CDR3 DNA reads TGCGCCAGCAGCCGGTCAGGGACAGGGAATGAAAAACTGTTTTTT.

The chain links TRBV4-1 to TRBJ2-3, with no clear D. Germline-derived CDR1 and CDR2 are MGHRA and YSYEKL. The length of the CDR3 is 13 residues. The V end was cut by 3 bases, the J end by 7 bases, with 11 bases between. In DNA form, the CDR3 reads TGCGCCAGCAGCCACCCAGACGAAAATACGCAGTATTTT. As protein: CASSHPDENTQYF.

This clonotype was picked up a small number of times. The V and J genes are TRBV20-1 and TRBJ2-1; tentative D call: TRBD1 (5 bases). The J call is in doubt because the DNA end fits TRBJ2-7 better. Germline CDR1 DFQATT, CDR2 SNEGSKA (reference sequence). There are 15 residues in the CDR3. The CDR3 nucleotides are TGCAGTGCCTCCAAGACCCATACAGGTTCCTACGAGCAGTACTTC. This sequence encodes CSASKTHTGSYEQYF.

The J gene is TRBJ2-1, the V gene TRBV5-1, with TRBD1 as a possible D gene (5 bases). The V and J ends lost 5 bases and 7 bases respectively, with 13 bases between them. This CDR3 has 13 residues. Germline CDR1 reads SGHRS; CDR2 reads YFSETQ. CDR3 region: CASRGAGRNEQFF. In DNA form, the CDR3 reads TGCGCCAGCAGAGGGGCAGGAAGGAATGAGCAGTTCTTC.

The chain is built from TRBV20-1 and TRBJ2-5; no reliable D call. The CDR3 is 14 residues long. V lost 0 bases and J 2 bases, leaving 10 bases between the germline ends. Germline V lookup: CDR1 DFQATT, CDR2 SNEGSKA (reference sequence). In nucleotides, the CDR3 is TGCAGTGCTAGAGATGTGAGCAGGCAAGAGACCCAGTACTTC. This encodes CSARDVSRQETQYF.